One and the same sample provided the 7 T cell receptor beta chains below, sequenced in a study of cytomegalovirus exposure and HLA in healthy donors. 13 Jbeta primers and 60 Vbeta primers were used for the PCR. Profiling relied on immunoSEQ multiplex PCR, and the TCRdb table lists in-frame clones only, not all of them. This sample has 150,000 to 180,000 clones, with about 68% found just once. The source material was PBMCs. These receptors were collected from a man in his thirties or forties in good health and CMV-seronegative.

This clone was seen only a few times. The rearrangement uses TRBV11-2 and TRBJ2-7; maybe TRBD2 (5 bases). CDR3 size: 14 residues. CDR1 is SGHAT, CDR2 FQNNGV, per germline. Trimming removed 2 bases from V and 4 bases from J, with 12 bases in between. The CDR3 DNA follows: TGTGCCAGCAGCTTATCCTCCGGGGAGTACGAGCAGTACTTC. Residues: CASSLSSGEYEQYF.

The chain uses TRBV14 and TRBJ2-7; possible D gene TRBD1, 7 bases. The V gene lost 1 base and the J gene lost 4 bases, with 20 bases spanning the gap. The CDR3 is made up of 17 amino acids. The germline V gene encodes CDR1 SGHDN and CDR2 FVKESK. The CDR3 DNA reads TGTGCCAGCAGCCAAGGACGTAGAACACAGGGGAGGTACGAGCAGTACTTC. Its translation is CASSQGRRTQGRYEQYF.

The count of this clone is one. V is TRBV18 and J is TRBJ1-5; 8 positions agree with TRBD1. Germline V gene lookup returns CDR1 KGHSH and CDR2 LQKENI. CDR3 length: 16 residues. The ends lost 3 bases at V and 3 bases at J; junction bases unmatched: 7. The CDR3 spells CASSPSGQGVNQPQHF. The CDR3 bases are TGTGCCAGCTCACCGAGTGGACAGGGCGTCAATCAGCCCCAGCATTTT.

The chain combines TRBV6-5 with TRBJ1-5; a weak D match, TRBD1 (6 bases). V shed 5 bases and J shed 3 bases, with 14 bases lying between them. CDR1 and CDR2 (germline): MNHEY, SVGAGI. The CDR3 consists of 15 residues. This chain's CDR3 is CASSSNRAHNQPQHF. CDR3 DNA: TGTGCCAGCAGTAGTAACAGGGCCCACAATCAGCCCCAGCATTTT.

The V call is TRBV27, the J call TRBJ2-2; 12 nucleotides agree with TRBD2. The CDR3 length is 18 residues. Germline lookup yields CDR1 MNHEY and CDR2 SMNVEV (reference sequence). Trimming cost V 5 bases and J 4 bases; bases outside gene matches: 11. The CDR3 DNA reads TGTGCCAGCAGTCCCGGACTAGCGGGGCGCGATGGCACCGGGGAGCTGTTTTTT. Translating gives CASSPGLAGRDGTGELFF.

The rearrangement joins TRBV27 to TRBJ2-1; 9 nucleotides agree with TRBD2. This CDR3 region has 18 residues. The trim removed 3 bases at V and 0 bases at J, leaving 9 bases unmatched. Germline lookup yields CDR1 MNHEY and CDR2 SMNVEV (reference sequence). This CDR3 is CASSFRGSSGVSYNEQFF. CDR3 bases: TGTGCCAGCAGTTTTAGAGGATCTAGCGGGGTCTCCTACAATGAGCAGTTCTTC.

The V gene is TRBV28, the J gene TRBJ2-3, with TRBD1 matching 7 bases. V lost 5 bases and J lost 1; bases outside the gene matches: 12. This CDR3 has 17 residues. Germline V gene sequence: CDR1 MDHEN, CDR2 SYDVKM. The DNA of the CDR3 is TGTGCCAGCAGTCCAGTCCGGGACAGAATTCGCACAGATACGCAGTATTTT. Amino acid sequence: CASSPVRDRIRTDTQYF.